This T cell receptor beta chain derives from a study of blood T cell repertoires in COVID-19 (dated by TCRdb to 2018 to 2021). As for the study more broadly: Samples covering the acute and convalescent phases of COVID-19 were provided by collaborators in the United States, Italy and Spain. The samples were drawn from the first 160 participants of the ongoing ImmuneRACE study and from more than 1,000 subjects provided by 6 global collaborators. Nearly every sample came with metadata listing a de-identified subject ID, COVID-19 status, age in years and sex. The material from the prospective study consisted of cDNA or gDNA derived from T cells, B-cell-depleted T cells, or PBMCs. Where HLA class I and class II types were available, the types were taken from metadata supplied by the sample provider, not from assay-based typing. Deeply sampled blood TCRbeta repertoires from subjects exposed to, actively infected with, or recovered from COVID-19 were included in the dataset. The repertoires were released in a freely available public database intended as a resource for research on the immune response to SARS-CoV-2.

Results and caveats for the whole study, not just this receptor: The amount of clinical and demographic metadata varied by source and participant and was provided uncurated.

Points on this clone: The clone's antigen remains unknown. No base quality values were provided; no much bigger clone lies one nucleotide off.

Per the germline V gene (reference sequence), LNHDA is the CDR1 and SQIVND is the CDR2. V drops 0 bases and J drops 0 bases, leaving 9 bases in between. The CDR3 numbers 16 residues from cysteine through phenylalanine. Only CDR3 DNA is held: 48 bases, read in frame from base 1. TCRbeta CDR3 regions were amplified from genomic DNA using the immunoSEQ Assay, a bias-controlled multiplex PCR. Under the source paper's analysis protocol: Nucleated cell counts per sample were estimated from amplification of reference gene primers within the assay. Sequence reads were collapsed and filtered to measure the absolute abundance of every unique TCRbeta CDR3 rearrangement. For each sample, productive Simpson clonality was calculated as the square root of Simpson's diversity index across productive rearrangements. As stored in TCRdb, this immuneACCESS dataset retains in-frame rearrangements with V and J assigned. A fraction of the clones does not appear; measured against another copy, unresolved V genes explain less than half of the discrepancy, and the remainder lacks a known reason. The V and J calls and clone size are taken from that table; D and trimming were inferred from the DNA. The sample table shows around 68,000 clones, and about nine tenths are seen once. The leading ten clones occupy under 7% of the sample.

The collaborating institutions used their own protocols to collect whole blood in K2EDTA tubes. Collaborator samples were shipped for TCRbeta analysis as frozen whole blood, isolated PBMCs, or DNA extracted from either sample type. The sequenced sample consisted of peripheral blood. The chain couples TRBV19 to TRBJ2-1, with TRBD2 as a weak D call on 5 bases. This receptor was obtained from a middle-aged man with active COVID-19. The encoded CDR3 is CASSIDPGSSYNEQFF. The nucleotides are TGTGCCAGTAGTATAGACCCGGGGAGCTCCTACAATGAGCAGTTCTTC.